Following are 23 T cell receptor beta chains from one sample sequenced in a study of T cells in Graves' hyperthyroidism and ophthalmopathy. Amplified TCR beta CDR3 regions came from RNA transcripts. Researchers ran a first-round RT-PCR on the TCR CDR3 using the HTBI primer set. TCRdb re-derived calls from the multiplex PCR reads in MiXCR, one entry per CDR3 protein. The table includes some 440,000 distinct CDR3 sequences, approximately 14% detected once. Source material: blood. The receptors stem from a young woman with Graves' hyperthyroidism.

Many counts were recorded for this clonotype. DNA for the CDR3: TGCAGTGCTAGGGACTATACCGGGGAGCTGTTTTTT. Residues: CSARDYTGELFF. V and J are TRBV20-1 and TRBJ2-2, with D possibly being TRBD2 (6 bases). Trimming removed 3 bases from V and 5 bases from J, with 7 bases in between. The CDR3 contains 12 residues. The V gene's germline CDR1 is DFQATT and CDR2 SNEGSKA (reference sequence).

This clonotype has ten or more counts. The chain couples TRBV3-1 to TRBJ1-2; 7 positions match TRBD1. Germline V gene data show CDR1 as LGHDT and CDR2 as YNNKEL (reference sequence). Germline trimming cut 4 bases from V and 5 bases from J; bases unmatched to any gene: 7. The length of the CDR3 is 14 residues. The chain's CDR3 is CASSRQTGRYGYTF. The CDR3 DNA follows: TGTGCCAGCAGCCGCCAGACAGGGAGGTATGGCTACACCTTC.

The chain couples TRBV12-3 or TRBV12-4 to TRBJ1-3; D is uncertain. Between the trimmed V and J ends, which lost 7 bases and 4 bases, there was a span of 11 bases. The CDR3 has 13 residues. CDR3 coding DNA: TGTGCCAGCAAGGGTCGGTGGGGAAACACCATATATTTT. It codes for CASKGRWGNTIYF.

This clonotype showed up many times. In DNA form, the CDR3 reads TGTGCCAGCAGTTACAAACCGGGACAGCTTGAAGCTTTCTTT. This gives the protein CASSYKPGQLEAFF. J is TRBJ1-1 and V is TRBV6-1, with 7 bases lining up with TRBD1. The CDR3 length is 14 residues. Germline V gene data show CDR1 as MNHNS and CDR2 as SASEGT. Trimming at V came to 5 bases and at J to 7 bases, leaving 10 bases not matched to a gene.

This clonotype has ten or more counts. CDR3 loop: CASSVYEAFF. The DNA of the CDR3 is TGTGCCAGCAGTGTCTATGAAGCTTTCTTT. V and J are TRBV2 and TRBJ1-1; D ambiguous. The CDR3 has 10 amino acids. The germline gives CDR1 SNHLY, CDR2 FYNNEI. Trimming removed 4 bases from V and 7 bases from J, with 4 bases in between.

This clonotype was recorded only once. The chain joins TRBV5-1 to TRBJ2-1; 9 positions match TRBD1. The CDR3 consists of 16 residues. The germline V gene has CDR1 SGHRS and CDR2 YFSETQ. V shed 4 bases, J shed 1 base, and the junction held 6 bases outside the gene matches. The CDR3 DNA reads TGCGCCAGCAGCCTACAGGGGGCAGTTTCCTACAATGAGCAGTTCTTC. Translating gives CASSLQGAVSYNEQFF.

On this clonotype: A clone one base away is much larger, so this may be a read error. J is TRBJ2-5 and V is TRBV28; no clear D. CDR1 and CDR2 from the germline V gene are MDHEN and SYDVKM. The CDR3 has 14 residues. The ends were cut back, 6 bases at V and 4 bases at J, with 15 bases in the middle. The CDR3 region has the DNA TGTGCCAGCAGAAGGGCAGACGGCGGAGAGACCCAGTACTTC. Its protein is CASRRADGGETQYF.

This clonotype came up many times. The rearrangement links TRBV4-1 to TRBJ2-1; D tentatively fits TRBD1 or TRBD2 (6 bases each). CDR1 is MGHRA, CDR2 YSYEKL, per germline. Trimming stripped 8 bases from V and 5 bases from J, with 22 bases between. The CDR3 is made up of 16 amino acids. CDR3: CASSGQYIADHNEQFF. CDR3 sequence (DNA): TGCGCCAGCTCGGGACAATACATAGCGGACCACAATGAGCAGTTCTTC.

This clonotype was observed many times. V gene TRBV28 combines with J gene TRBJ2-1, with TRBD1 matching 7 bases. Germline CDR1 MDHEN, CDR2 SYDVKM. The CDR3 covers 15 residues. With V trimmed by 2 bases and J by 4 bases, 5 bases remained unmatched. The chain's CDR3 is CASSLPQGVYNEQFF. In DNA, the CDR3 is TGTGCCAGCAGTTTACCCCAGGGGGTTTACAATGAGCAGTTCTTC.

In its sample, this clonotype was seen many times. The chain employs TRBV5-1 and TRBJ1-4; 7 bases fit TRBD1. V dropped 7 bases and J dropped 4; count of bases not matched to a gene: 7. The CDR3 length is 14 residues. CDR1 and CDR2 (germline): SGHRS, YFSETQ. This CDR3 is CASGVGTVNEKLFF. The CDR3 bases are TGCGCCAGCGGCGTCGGGACAGTTAATGAAAAACTGTTTTTT. Combining the CDR3 with reference TRBV5-1 and TRBJ1-4 gives the whole variable domain KAGVTQTPRYLIKTRGQQVTLSCSPISGHRSVSWYQQTPGQGLQFLFEYFSETQRNKGNFPGRFSGRQFSNSRSEMNVSTLELGDSALYLCASGVGTVNEKLFFGSGTQLSVL.

This clonotype was detected ten times or more. The gene calls are TRBV7-2 and TRBJ1-3, with a tentative D call TRBD1 (5 bases). The CDR3 runs 16 residues. Germline V gene lookup returns CDR1 SGHTA and CDR2 FQGNSA. V lost 3 bases and J lost 0, with 12 bases in between. The CDR3 loop reads CASSLGGLRSGNTIYF. CDR3 bases: TGTGCCAGCAGCTTGGGGGGACTACGCTCTGGAAACACCATATATTTT. The full variable domain, with the rest looked up from reference TRBV7-2 and TRBJ1-3, is GAGVSQSPSNKVTEKGKDVELRCDPISGHTALYWYRQSLGQGLEFLIYFQGNSAPDKSGLPSDRFSAERTGGSVSTLTIQRTQQEDSAVYLCASSLGGLRSGNTIYFGEGSWLTVV.

The rearrangement joins TRBV20-1 to TRBJ1-1; perhaps TRBD1 as D (5 bases). Looked up from germline, CDR1 is DFQATT and CDR2 is SNEGSKA (reference sequence). This CDR3 spans 14 amino acids. V shed 0 bases and J shed 6 bases, with 14 bases lying between them. The CDR3 DNA follows: TGCAGTGCTAGAGAGGGGGTGAGGCCTTCTGAAGCTTTCTTT. Its protein is CSAREGVRPSEAFF.

The chain is built from TRBV28 and TRBJ2-6; the D gene is possibly TRBD1 (5 bases). The CDR3 runs 15 residues. In germline, CDR1 is MDHEN, CDR2 SYDVKM. The V end was cut by 6 bases, the J end by 0 bases, with 9 bases between. The CDR3 DNA follows: TGTGCCAGCAGCAGGGAAGCCTCTGGGGCCAACGTCCTGACTTTC. As protein: CASSREASGANVLTF. Drawing the rest from reference TRBV28 and TRBJ2-6, the complete variable domain is DVKVTQSSRYLVKRTGEKVFLECVQDMDHENMFWYRQDPGLGLRLIYFSYDVKMKEKGDIPEGYSVSREKKERFSLILESASTNQTSMYLCASSREASGANVLTFGAGSRLTVL.

This clonotype was counted at least ten times. The chain recombines TRBV20-1 with TRBJ2-5; unclear D gene. Trimming cost V 5 bases and J 4 bases, with 8 bases left between them. This CDR3 is 11 amino acids long. Germline V gene data show CDR1 as DFQATT and CDR2 as SNEGSKA (reference sequence). The CDR3 region is CSAADLETQYF. For the CDR3, the DNA is TGCAGTGCTGCCGATTTAGAGACCCAGTACTTC.

This clonotype came up many times. V usage is TRBV11-2 and J usage is TRBJ2-7; perhaps TRBD2 as D (6 bases). V dropped 1 base and J dropped 6 bases, with 25 bases sitting between them. CDR1 is SGHAT and CDR2 is FQNNGV in the germline V gene. The CDR3 totals 18 residues. DNA for the CDR3: TGTGCCAGCAGCTTAGTCGGTGGGGGGTTCCTGCGTCCCTCCGAGCAGTACTTC. It is translated as CASSLVGGGFLRPSEQYF.

This clonotype was seen at least ten times. This chain uses TRBV12-3 or TRBV12-4 with TRBJ2-3; D is possibly TRBD1 or TRBD2 (5 bases each). The CDR3 is 14 amino acids. V was shortened by 4 bases and J by 1 base, with 9 bases between the two germline ends. CDR3 nucleotide sequence: TGTGCCAGCAGTTCTATGGGGGGCACAGATACGCAGTATTTT. Translated: CASSSMGGTDTQYF.

This clonotype was recorded many times. V is TRBV2 and J is TRBJ2-4; weak D call: TRBD1 (6 bases). V was cut by 6 bases and J by 8 bases, with 14 bases left in between. CDR1 and CDR2 from the germline V gene are SNHLY and FYNNEI. The length of the CDR3 is 13 residues. The CDR3 region has the DNA TGTGCCAGCAGAAGGACAGCTTGGGACATTCAGTACTTC. This gives the protein CASRRTAWDIQYF.

Ten or more counts support this clonotype. The genes are TRBV28 and TRBJ2-1; the D is unclear. CDR3 length equals 15 residues. V dropped 7 bases and J dropped 0 bases, with 13 bases sitting between them. Germline loops: CDR1 MDHEN, CDR2 SYDVKM. The CDR3 coding sequence is TGTGCCAGCACCCACTCCACGGGCTCCTACAATGAGCAGTTCTTC. Protein sequence: CASTHSTGSYNEQFF.

This clonotype occurred many times. The V gene is TRBV28, the J gene TRBJ2-3, with D uncertain. The CDR3 runs to 13 residues. The germline gives CDR1 MDHEN, CDR2 SYDVKM. Trimming removed 2 bases from V and 6 bases from J, with 9 bases in between. The CDR3 is CASSLRAPDTQYF. DNA of the CDR3: TGTGCCAGCAGTTTAAGGGCCCCGGATACGCAGTATTTT.

The sample holds many counts of this clonotype. V is TRBV12-3 or TRBV12-4 and J is TRBJ2-5; TRBD1 agrees at 7 bases. The CDR3 is 13 amino acids. Trimming took 5 bases from V and 6 from J; bases not matched to a gene: 6. CDR3 in amino acids: CASSPSTGKTQYF. The CDR3 region has the DNA TGTGCCAGCAGTCCGTCGACAGGGAAGACCCAGTACTTC.

CDR3 bases: TGCGCCAGCAGCATGACAGGGGCTGGCGGGAGGTTTCGCACAGATACGCAGTATTTT. This gives the protein CASSMTGAGGRFRTDTQYF. The chain employs TRBV5-1 and TRBJ2-3, with D possibly called TRBD1 or TRBD2 (8 bases each). This CDR3 contains 19 residues. CDR1 is SGHRS and CDR2 is YFSETQ in the germline V gene. V was trimmed by 4 bases and J by 1 base, leaving 25 bases between them.

This clonotype has at least ten counts. The rearrangement links TRBV7-9 to TRBJ2-2; TRBD2 might be the D (6 bases). This CDR3 has 14 amino acids. Germline assignment: CDR1 SEHNR and CDR2 FQNEAQ (reference sequence). The ends were cut back, 8 bases at V and 2 bases at J, with 12 bases in the middle. The CDR3 DNA sequence: TGTGCCAGCTATTATAGCGGCAACACCGGGGAGCTGTTTTTT. Protein: CASYYSGNTGELFF.

This clonotype was observed a handful of times. The chain links TRBV4-1 to TRBJ2-3; 12 bases are shared with TRBD2. The trim removed 1 base at V and 4 bases at J, leaving 3 bases unmatched. This CDR3 has 16 amino acids. Germline-derived CDR1 and CDR2 are MGHRA and YSYEKL. Here the CDR3 reads CASSQASGGASDTQYF. CDR3 in DNA: TGCGCCAGCAGCCAAGCTAGCGGGGGGGCATCAGATACGCAGTATTTT.